This T cell receptor beta chain was documented in a study of a mutant IDH1 vaccine in newly diagnosed glioma. Study-wide context: Patients began vaccination 4-6 weeks after radiotherapy alone, or with temozolomide cycles. Earlier care involved radiotherapy, temozolomide, or both, and the majority received both. Study results and limitations: Detectable vaccine-induced immune responses arose in about 92% of patients.

The CDR3 length is 15 residues. Germline loops: CDR1 SGHTA, CDR2 FQGNSA. The junction had 10 bases not matched to a gene; V was cut back by 5 bases and J by 5 bases. TCRdb's copy holds only in-frame clones and misses some; the assay was immunoSEQ multiplex PCR. Among about 41,000 clones listed, 60% to 85% were seen once. Time point in this sample: week 23, last vaccination. Doses consisted of 300 ug of mutant IDH1 20-mer peptide each, paired with topical imiquimod. Note on this clone: Antigen unknown.

This chain connects TRBV7-2 to TRBJ1-1; 8 bases match TRBD1. The TCR comes from a woman in her thirties or forties with glioma. Some clones in this sample may be carry-over from other donors' samples. The sample consisted of PBMCs, taken from a glioma patient whose treatment included an IDH1 peptide vaccine. The CDR3 protein is CASSPQQGGVTEAFF. CDR3 bases: TGTGCCAGCAGCCCTCAACAGGGGGGGGTTACTGAAGCTTTCTTT.